One and the same sample provided the 9 T cell receptor beta chains below, sequenced in a study of blood T cell repertoires in COVID-19. Sequencing was performed with immunoSEQ multiplex PCR; in TCRdb, only in-frame clones are kept and a portion is missing. The top ten clones hold roughly 1.3% of a sample with a few hundred thousand clones, approximately 86% of them seen once. Sequencing was done on a sample of peripheral blood. These receptors originate from a woman aged 25 to 39 with COVID-19, enrolled during active disease.

The chain is built from TRBV6-5 and TRBJ2-7; a weak D match, TRBD1 (6 bases). The CDR3 is 13 residues long. Germline lookup yields CDR1 MNHEY and CDR2 SVGAGI. The V gene lost 5 bases and the J gene lost 3 bases, with 11 bases spanning the gap. The CDR3, as DNA: TGTGCCAGCAGTAACCGGGACATCTACGAGCAGTACTTC. Translating it yields CASSNRDIYEQYF.

The chain employs TRBV12-3 or TRBV12-4 and TRBJ2-1; tentative D call: TRBD2 (5 bases). The V end lost 5 bases, the J end lost 7 bases, and 9 bases lay between the germline ends. The CDR3 spans 12 residues. CDR3 sequence (DNA): TGTGCCAGCAGTGACGGGGTGAATGAGCAGTTCTTC. This codes for CASSDGVNEQFF.

The V and J genes are TRBV7-9 and TRBJ1-4, with D unresolved. Trimming removed 0 bases from V and 5 bases from J, with 7 bases in between. The CDR3 consists of 14 residues. The germline gives CDR1 SEHNR, CDR2 FQNEAQ (reference sequence). The CDR3 loop reads CASSLAGVNEKLFF. The CDR3 bases are TGTGCCAGCAGCTTAGCCGGAGTGAATGAAAAACTGTTTTTT.

This clone was detected only once. The V gene is TRBV7-2, the J gene TRBJ1-3, with TRBD1 identical over 9 bases. The V gene's germline CDR1 is SGHTA and CDR2 FQGNSA. V was clipped by 3 bases and J by 0 bases; unmatched bases: 9. This CDR3 region has 18 residues. The CDR3 region has the DNA TGTGCCAGCAGCTTGGAGGGACAGGGCCCTTTCTCTGGAAACACCATATATTTT. It translates to CASSLEGQGPFSGNTIYF.

V usage is TRBV7-2 and J usage is TRBJ1-3, with 7 bases lining up with TRBD1. CDR1 SGHTA and CDR2 FQGNSA come from the germline V gene. The ends lost 1 base at V and 0 bases at J; junction bases unmatched: 9. The CDR3 consists of 18 residues. The CDR3 bases are TGTGCCAGCAGCTTAGTATCCGGCAGGGGGAGCTCTGGAAACACCATATATTTT. Translation: CASSLVSGRGSSGNTIYF.

This clone was seen more than once but under ten times. The chain links TRBV7-9 to TRBJ2-7; 9 bases fit TRBD1. Germline V gene sequence: CDR1 SEHNR, CDR2 FQNEAQ (reference sequence). The junction had 9 bases not matched to a gene; V was cut back by 4 bases and J by 8 bases. The CDR3 covers 14 residues. This chain's CDR3 is CASSSIDRGNKQYF. The CDR3 DNA sequence: TGTGCCAGCAGCTCCATAGACAGGGGGAACAAGCAGTACTTC.

This clone was found once. The V and J genes are TRBV19 and TRBJ2-1, with 12 bases lining up with TRBD2. Trimming cost V 0 bases and J 9 bases; bases outside gene matches: 9. The CDR3 extends over 17 amino acids. Germline loops: CDR1 LNHDA, CDR2 SQIVND (reference sequence). The CDR3 bases are TGTGCCAGTAGTATAGATCGGACTAGCGGGACGAGGGGTGAGCAGTTCTTC. This codes for CASSIDRTSGTRGEQFF.

V and J are TRBV7-6 and TRBJ1-1; no firm D call. Trimming took off 5 bases at V and 11 bases at J, with 6 bases between the two ends. The length of the CDR3 is 9 residues. Germline CDR1 and CDR2: SGHVS and FNYEAQ. This chain's CDR3 is CASSRDAFF. In nucleotides, the CDR3 is TGTGCCAGCAGCCGAGATGCTTTCTTT.

V and J are TRBV9 and TRBJ2-1; D is uncertain. V was clipped by 0 bases and J by 6 bases, with 7 bases between them. This CDR3 is built from 13 residues. The germline gives CDR1 SGDLS, CDR2 YYNGEE. The CDR3 sequence: CASSVEPGNEQFF. The CDR3 DNA reads as TGTGCCAGCAGCGTAGAGCCCGGCAATGAGCAGTTCTTC.